One sample yielded the 15 T cell receptor beta chains listed below, sequenced in a study of beta chain features in type 1 diabetes. Expressed TCRB transcripts were sequenced because the entire RNA isolate underwent reverse transcription. The method was immunoSEQ multiplex PCR; TCRdb's version includes in-frame clones alone and lacks a portion of them. Of about 320,000 clones detected, 12% to 15% appear once; the ten largest clones hold approximately 6.7%. Sequenced: central memory CD4+ T cells from blood. These receptor sequences come from a man younger than 40 in good health.

J is TRBJ1-1 and V is TRBV6-6; unclear D gene. CDR1 and CDR2 from the germline V gene are MNHNY and SVGAGI (reference sequence). CDR3 length equals 14 residues. V was shortened by 6 bases and J by 0 bases, with 11 bases between the two germline ends. In DNA, the CDR3 is TGTGCCAGCAGCCTCGGGAGGGTGAACACTGAAGCTTTCTTT. Its protein product is CASSLGRVNTEAFF.

In this sample, this clone turned up a few times. The gene calls are TRBV4-3 and TRBJ2-6; D is possibly TRBD2 (5 bases). This CDR3 has 17 amino acids. CDR1 and CDR2 from the germline V gene are LGHNA and YSLEER. V was cut by 0 bases and J by 0 bases, with 9 bases left in between. CDR3 DNA sequence: TGCGCCAGCAGCCAAGAAGAGGGATTCTCTGGGGCCAACGTCCTGACTTTC. Amino acids: CASSQEEGFSGANVLTF.

This clone has at least ten counts. This chain uses TRBV6-5 with TRBJ2-3; 10 positions agree with TRBD2. Unmatched junction bases numbered 0, after V lost 6 bases and J lost 3 bases. The CDR3 spans 13 residues. Germline V gene lookup returns CDR1 MNHEY and CDR2 SVGAGI. CDR3 protein: CASRTSGTDTQYF. CDR3 sequence (DNA): TGTGCCAGCAGGACTAGCGGGACAGATACGCAGTATTTT.

The chain recombines TRBV7-3 with TRBJ1-2, with D unclear. Trimming removed 5 bases at V and 5 bases at J, with 9 bases between. Looked up from germline, CDR1 is SGHTA and CDR2 is FQGTGA. The CDR3 runs to 12 residues. The CDR3: CASSPTQYGYTF. The CDR3 DNA sequence: TGTGCCAGCAGCCCTACACAGTATGGCTACACCTTC.

This clone occurred a few times. The chain recombines TRBV2 with TRBJ1-5, with D possibly TRBD1 on 6 matching bases. Trimming cost V 7 bases and J 1 base, with 14 bases left between them. The CDR3 loop spans 15 amino acids. Germline V lookup: CDR1 SNHLY, CDR2 FYNNEI. CDR3: CASTTEGDSNQPQHF. The CDR3 coding sequence is TGTGCCAGCACCACAGAGGGGGACAGCAATCAGCCCCAGCATTTT.

J is TRBJ1-6 and V is TRBV6-1; 7 nucleotides agree with TRBD1. The CDR3 sequence is 17 residues long. Unmatched junction bases numbered 10, after V lost 3 bases and J lost 5 bases. CDR1 is MNHNS, CDR2 SASEGT, per germline. CDR3 bases: TGTGCCAGCAGTGAGTCTACCAGGGGGAGTAATAATTCACCCCTCCACTTT. Translating it yields CASSESTRGSNNSPLHF.

This clone turned up a few times. The chain combines TRBV4-1 with TRBJ2-7; D is possibly TRBD2 (6 bases). The V end was cut by 5 bases, the J end by 2 bases, with 16 bases between. CDR1 and CDR2 from the germline V gene are MGHRA and YSYEKL. This CDR3 comprises 15 residues. CDR3 amino acids: CASSYNGGPTYEQYF. The CDR3 DNA reads as TGCGCCAGCAGCTATAACGGGGGACCAACCTACGAGCAGTACTTC.

On this clone: The same CDR3 is also encoded by other DNA sequences in this sample. The V and J genes are TRBV25-1 and TRBJ2-3, with 9 bases identical to TRBD2. The germline CDR1 and CDR2 sequences are MGHDK and SYGVNS. Trimming removed 1 base from V and 3 bases from J; junction bases left unmatched: 2. The CDR3 sequence is 15 residues long. CDR3: CASSEFAGGTDTQYF. The CDR3, as DNA: TGTGCCAGCAGTGAATTTGCGGGGGGGACAGATACGCAGTATTTT.

A few counts support this clone. J is TRBJ2-3 and V is TRBV5-1; no reliable D call. The germline V gene encodes CDR1 SGHRS and CDR2 YFSETQ. The CDR3 contains 17 residues. The ends were cut back, 1 base at V and 5 bases at J, with 20 bases in the middle. CDR3 coding DNA: TGCGCCAGCAGCTTGCCCTACATGCCAAAAAAGGGAGATACGCAGTATTTT. It encodes CASSLPYMPKKGDTQYF.

The table lists this clone with a few counts. This chain connects TRBV7-2 to TRBJ2-1; no reliable D call. CDR1 and CDR2 from the germline V gene are SGHTA and FQGNSA. Trimming removed 4 bases from V and 5 bases from J, with 15 bases in between. This CDR3 comprises 15 residues. The CDR3 DNA reads as TGTGCCAGCAGCTCGCCGTTTGGTTGGAACAATGAGCAGTTCTTC. Its protein product is CASSSPFGWNNEQFF.

The genes are TRBV9 and TRBJ1-1; D call uncertain. Germline assignment: CDR1 SGDLS and CDR2 YYNGEE. The CDR3 has 14 amino acids. Trimming shortened V by 3 bases and J by 1 base, and 10 bases separated the two germline ends. The CDR3 here is CASSALGQNTEAFF. In nucleotides, the CDR3 is TGTGCCAGCAGCGCCCTAGGGCAGAACACTGAAGCTTTCTTT. Complete variable domain (other parts from reference TRBV9 and TRBJ1-1): DSGVTQTPKHLITATGQRVTLRCSPRSGDLSVYWYQQSLDQGLQFLIQYYNGEERAKGNILERFSAQQFPDLHSELNLSSLELGDSALYFCASSALGQNTEAFFGQGTRLTVV.

This clone has just a few counts. The CDR3 DNA reads TGTGCCAGCAGTTACTGCCAAGCCCTACCCTACGAGCAGTACGTC. It encodes CASSYCQALPYEQYV. The chain joins TRBV6-6 to TRBJ2-7; unclear D gene. CDR1 and CDR2 from the germline V gene are MNHNY and SVGAGI (reference sequence). The CDR3 loop spans 15 amino acids. With 1 base removed from V and 2 bases from J, the gap between germline ends came to 12 bases.

The V call is TRBV5-5, the J call TRBJ2-5; D is unresolved. Trimming left V 2 bases short and J 5 bases short, with 7 bases between. Looked up from germline, CDR1 is SGHKS and CDR2 is YYEKEE (reference sequence). The CDR3 contains 12 residues. This chain's CDR3 is CASSFRTETQYF. CDR3 bases: TGTGCCAGCAGCTTTAGAACGGAGACCCAGTACTTC.

The sample holds a few counts of this clone. The genes are TRBV2 and TRBJ2-1, with D unclear. V gave up 7 bases and J gave up 7 bases, with 11 bases separating them. The germline CDR1 and CDR2 sequences are SNHLY and FYNNEI. The CDR3 is 12 amino acids. The CDR3, as DNA: TGTGCCAGCAATGGGCTAGTGAATGAGCAGTTCTTC. As protein: CASNGLVNEQFF.

This chain joins TRBV10-3 and TRBJ1-5; possibly TRBD1 for D (5 bases). With 8 bases removed from V and 4 bases from J, the gap between germline ends came to 12 bases. The CDR3 totals 13 residues. CDR1 is ENHRY, CDR2 SYGVKD, per germline. In DNA, the CDR3 is TGTGCCATCGGGACGCAAGAAAATCAGCCCCAGCATTTT. It encodes CAIGTQENQPQHF.